Given below is one T cell receptor beta chain in context. The antigen is unknown. This entry is derived from a study of OX40 agonist ivuxolimab in advanced cancers. Across the whole study: Patients with prior anti-PD-1, anti-PD-L1 or anti-CTLA-4 therapy were eligible; 40% had some. Partial responses were achieved by three patients: one hepatocellular carcinoma, two cutaneous melanoma. Study results and caveats: Some nonresponders additionally presented with little normalized T-cell clonal expansion. The antigens recognized by the expanded peripheral T cells, that is their antigen specificity, were not determined.

Here immunoSEQ multiplex PCR was the method, and the copy in TCRdb shows in-frame clones only, minus some. This table has around 85,000 clones, about 90% appearing once. CDR3 length: 18 amino acids. Germline CDR1 is ENHRY and CDR2 is SYGVKD. The V segment lost 3 bases and the J segment 7 bases; nucleotides outside the gene matches: 18. The rearrangement joins TRBV10-3 to TRBJ1-5; 7 nucleotides line up with TRBD1. Sample: CD4+ or CD8+ T cells sorted from blood, taken in a trial of the OX40 agonist ivuxolimab. This receptor was taken from an adult with an advanced solid tumor such as melanoma, head and neck, liver or kidney cancer. In nucleotides, the CDR3 is TGTGCCATCAGTGAAGGGACAGTAGGGGAATATTGGCGGCAGCCCCAGCATTTT. Its translation is CAISEGTVGEYWRQPQHF.